This is a list of T cell receptor beta chains from one sample in a study of blood T cell repertoires in COVID-19. Method: immunoSEQ multiplex PCR; TCRdb's copy keeps in-frame clones and lacks some. The table shows under 75,000 clones, with approximately 86% occurring only once. Sequenced input: peripheral blood. The source is a woman aged 80 or over with active COVID-19. Each CDR3 is given with its conserved first and last residue. The D gene is left open where the match is weak. Not all rows give a size; the values are once, few, many and, for expanded clones, a class.

TRBV28,TRBD2,.,TRBJ2-3,CASSFSSGGFTDTQYF,TGTGCCAGCAGTTTTTCGAGCGGGGGTTTCACAGATACGCAGTATTTT
TRBV30,.,.,TRBJ2-6,CAWSLDSSGANVLTF,TGTGCCTGGAGTCTTGACTCCTCTGGGGCCAACGTCCTGACTTTC
TRBV6-5,.,.,TRBJ2-3,CASRGLRTDTQYF,TGTGCCAGCAGGGGGCTGCGCACAGATACGCAGTATTTT
TRBV4-1,TRBD1,few,TRBJ1-1,CASSHGTGGSRTEAFF,TGCGCCAGCAGCCATGGGACAGGGGGATCTCGGACTGAAGCTTTCTTT
TRBV29-1,.,.,TRBJ2-3,CSVEKGSTDTQYF,TGCAGCGTTGAGAAGGGGAGCACAGATACGCAGTATTTT
TRBV4-2,TRBD2,.,TRBJ2-5,CASSQERRWTSGEETQYF,TGTGCCAGCAGCCAAGAGAGGAGGTGGACTAGCGGAGAAGAGACCCAGTACTTC
TRBV2,TRBD1,once,TRBJ1-5,CASSEQGAQPQHF,TGTGCCAGCAGTGAACAGGGGGCTCAGCCCCAGCATTTT
TRBV7-2,TRBD1,.,TRBJ1-1,CASRRQGAFTEAFF,TGTGCCAGCAGGCGACAGGGGGCCTTCACTGAAGCTTTCTTT
TRBV29-1,TRBD1,.,TRBJ1-1,CSVGQGLTEAFF,TGCAGCGTCGGACAGGGCCTCACTGAAGCTTTCTTT
TRBV5-1,.,.,TRBJ2-2,CASSQRENGELFF,TGCGCCAGCAGCCAGAGGGAAAACGGGGAGCTGTTTTTT
TRBV11-2,TRBD2,.,TRBJ2-3,CASSLVGGGYTDTQYF,TGTGCCAGCAGCTTAGTTGGCGGGGGGTACACAGATACGCAGTATTTT
TRBV24-1,.,once,TRBJ1-4,CATSEGPPLRGRNEKLFF,TGTGCCACCAGTGAAGGCCCCCCCCTCAGGGGACGGAATGAAAAACTGTTTTTT
TRBV30,TRBD1,.,TRBJ1-5,CAWSAGQGLISPQHF,TGTGCCTGGAGCGCAGGACAGGGCTTAATCAGCCCTCAGCATTTT
TRBV11-3,.,.,TRBJ1-1,CASSLIGGTEAFF,TGTGCCAGCAGCTTAATCGGGGGCACTGAAGCTTTCTTT
TRBV4-1,TRBD2,.,TRBJ2-5,CASSQAPSLAGKETQYF,TGCGCCAGCAGCCAAGCCCCCTCGCTAGCGGGGAAAGAGACCCAGTACTTC
TRBV18,TRBD1,.,TRBJ1-5,CASSLDRDQPQHF,TGTGCCAGCTCCCTCGACAGGGATCAGCCCCAGCATTTT
TRBV27,TRBD1,.,TRBJ1-2,CASSLSPTGVSGYTF,TGTGCCAGCAGTTTATCCCCGACAGGGGTAAGCGGCTACACCTTC
TRBV24-1,TRBD1,few,TRBJ1-5,CATSDTRTGYNQPQHF,TGTGCCACCAGTGATACGAGGACAGGGTACAATCAGCCCCAGCATTTT
TRBV5-1,.,once,TRBJ2-3,CASSLVGRSTDTQYF,TGCGCCAGCAGCTTGGTGGGGAGGAGCACAGATACGCAGTATTTT
TRBV9,TRBD2,.,TRBJ2-5,CASSGGTSGGAGETQYF,TGTGCCAGCAGCGGAGGGACTAGCGGGGGGGCAGGGGAGACCCAGTACTTC
TRBV12-5,.,.,TRBJ2-1,CASAPQWNEQFF,TGTGCTAGTGCTCCCCAGTGGAATGAGCAGTTCTTC
TRBV6-8,TRBD1,.,TRBJ2-7,CASSYSGTGAIYEQYF,TGTGCCAGCAGTTACTCCGGGACAGGGGCGATCTACGAGCAGTACTTC
TRBV7-9,TRBD2,.,TRBJ2-1,CASSLEGRGLGGEQFF,TGTGCCAGCAGCTTAGAGGGGCGGGGACTAGGAGGCGAGCAGTTCTTC
TRBV15,TRBD2,once,TRBJ2-3,CATKLAGSTDTQYF,TGTGCCACAAAATTAGCGGGGAGCACAGATACGCAGTATTTT
TRBV2,.,.,TRBJ1-6,CASTVTSSYNSPLHF,TGTGCCAGTACCGTCACGAGCTCCTATAATTCACCCCTCCACTTT
TRBV15,.,.,TRBJ2-3,CATSPMRSSTDTQYF,TGTGCCACCAGCCCAATGCGGTCTAGCACAGATACGCAGTATTTT
TRBV6-6,TRBD1,.,TRBJ1-6,CASSLDRGPYNSPLHF,TGTGCCAGCAGTTTGGACAGGGGCCCTTATAATTCACCCCTCCACTTT
TRBV9,.,.,TRBJ2-5,CASSRGMGETQYF,TGTGCCAGCAGCAGGGGGATGGGAGAGACCCAGTACTTC
TRBV5-4,TRBD2,.,TRBJ2-2,CASSLGSGRGELFF,TGTGCCAGCAGCTTGGGCTCCGGGAGGGGGGAGCTGTTTTTT
TRBV7-3,.,.,TRBJ2-7,CASSLRASGYEQYF,TGTGCCAGCAGCTTACGAGCTAGTGGGTACGAGCAGTACTTC
TRBV29-1,.,.,TRBJ2-2,CSVGLGRFPGELFF,TGCAGCGTTGGACTTGGAAGGTTTCCCGGGGAGCTGTTTTTT
TRBV9,.,.,TRBJ1-4,CASSEGGVGEKLFF,TGTGCCAGCAGCGAAGGCGGCGTGGGTGAAAAACTGTTTTTT
TRBV4-3,.,.,TRBJ1-4,CASSQDYRAYGKLFF,TGCGCCAGCAGCCAAGATTACAGGGCTTATGGAAAACTGTTTTTT
TRBV18,.,.,TRBJ2-1,CASSPASSHNEQFF,TGTGCCAGCTCACCTGCTAGCAGTCACAATGAGCAGTTCTTC
TRBV18,TRBD1,.,TRBJ2-6,CASSPGQGSSGANVLTF,TGTGCCAGCTCACCAGGACAGGGGAGCTCTGGGGCCAACGTCCTGACTTTC
TRBV6-2/TRBV6-3,.,.,TRBJ2-7,CASSLGQKTYEQYF,TGTGCCAGCAGCCTAGGACAGAAGACCTACGAGCAGTACTTC
TRBV5-1,TRBD1,.,TRBJ2-7,CASSLATGARRNEQYF,TGCGCCAGCAGCTTGGCCACAGGGGCCCGTCGGAACGAGCAGTACTTC
TRBV7-9,TRBD1,.,TRBJ1-4,CASSRDRSLFF,TGTGCCAGCAGCCGGGACAGGTCACTGTTTTTT
TRBV7-2,TRBD2,.,TRBJ2-3,CASSKGLAGGHADTQYF,TGTGCCAGCAGCAAGGGACTAGCGGGGGGCCACGCAGATACGCAGTATTTT
TRBV5-6,.,.,TRBJ2-3,CASSFRTTYSTDTQYF,TGTGCCAGCAGCTTTCGGACTACCTATTCTACAGATACGCAGTATTTT
TRBV11-3,TRBD2,.,TRBJ2-1,CASSAGLAGARNEQFF,TGTGCCAGCAGCGCCGGACTAGCGGGTGCTCGGAATGAGCAGTTCTTC
TRBV5-1,TRBD2,.,TRBJ2-5,CASSLSGGVEETQYF,TGCGCCAGCAGCTTAAGCGGGGGGGTTGAAGAGACCCAGTACTTC
TRBV6-6,.,.,TRBJ2-3,CASTPVPDTQYF,TGTGCCAGCACTCCAGTCCCAGATACGCAGTATTTT
TRBV11-2,.,.,TRBJ2-3,CASSLAYITDTQYF,TGTGCCAGCAGCTTAGCCTATATCACAGATACGCAGTATTTT
TRBV29-1,TRBD2,.,TRBJ2-5,CSSLGGQETQYF,TGCAGCTCACTGGGGGGGCAAGAGACCCAGTACTTC
TRBV3-1/TRBV3-2,.,few,TRBJ2-7,CASSQGQYEQYF,TGTGCCAGCAGCCAAGGGCAGTACGAGCAGTACTTC
TRBV4-3,.,.,TRBJ1-4,CASSRQMANEKLFF,TGCGCCAGCAGTCGACAGATGGCTAATGAAAAACTGTTTTTT
TRBV4-1,.,once,TRBJ2-7,CASSLGGGRTYEQYF,TGCGCCAGCAGCCTCGGTGGGGGGAGGACCTACGAGCAGTACTTC
TRBV15,TRBD2,.,TRBJ2-3,CATSNRKTSGGVGTDTQYF,TGTGCCACCAGCAACCGTAAGACTAGCGGGGGGGTCGGCACAGATACGCAGTATTTT
TRBV30,.,.,TRBJ1-4,CAWSVTGEEKLFF,TGTGCCTGGAGTGTAACGGGTGAGGAAAAACTGTTTTTT
TRBV28,TRBD2,.,TRBJ2-7,CASSFLTGGLFYEQYF,TGTGCCAGCAGTTTTTTAACGGGGGGTCTTTTCTACGAGCAGTACTTC